This passage covers 5 T cell receptor beta chains from one sample sequenced in a study of T cells in Graves' hyperthyroidism and ophthalmopathy. TCR beta CDR3 regions were amplified from RNA. An initial round of RT-PCR targeting the TCR CDR3 relied on the HTBI primer set. TCRdb re-analysed the multiplex PCR reads in MiXCR, keeping a single row per CDR3 protein. The profile shows some 400,000 distinct CDR3 sequences, approximately 12% of them singletons. Sequenced input: blood. These receptors originate from a young man with Graves' hyperthyroidism that later progressed to Graves' ophthalmopathy.

The table lists this clonotype with many counts. The chain joins TRBV7-2 to TRBJ2-5, with 8 bases lining up with TRBD2. Trimming removed 2 bases from V and 5 bases from J; junction bases left unmatched: 10. This CDR3 spans 16 amino acids. CDR1 is SGHTA, CDR2 FQGNSA, per germline. In DNA form, the CDR3 reads TGTGCCAGCAGCTTATGGGAGGTCGGGGGGGCGGAGACCCAGTACTTC. Translating it yields CASSLWEVGGAETQYF.

The V gene is TRBV4-1, the J gene TRBJ2-2; 9 bases line up with TRBD2. Germline V gene data show CDR1 as MGHRA and CDR2 as YSYEKL. The V and J ends lost 1 base and 7 bases, in that order; junction bases with no gene match: 7. The CDR3 has 16 amino acids. The CDR3 DNA sequence: TGCGCCAGCAGCCAAGGCCGCGGACTAGCGAACGGGGAGCTGTTTTTT. Residues: CASSQGRGLANGELFF.

This clonotype was observed a handful of times. The V gene is TRBV6-1, the J gene TRBJ1-1; D remains ambiguous. Trimming stripped 4 bases from V and 1 base from J, with 7 bases between. The CDR3 runs 13 residues. CDR1 is MNHNS, CDR2 SASEGT, per germline. CDR3 DNA sequence: TGTGCCAGCAGTGCCCCCAGGAACACTGAAGCTTTCTTT. This translates into CASSAPRNTEAFF.

This clonotype was counted many times. The gene calls are TRBV6-1 and TRBJ2-5; 12 bases are shared with TRBD1. This CDR3 contains 18 residues. Unmatched junction bases numbered 14, after V lost 6 bases and J lost 3 bases. CDR1 and CDR2 from the germline V gene are MNHNS and SASEGT. The CDR3: CASRSLSGTGGRKETQYF. DNA for the CDR3: TGTGCCAGCAGGTCCCTCTCCGGGACAGGGGGCCGAAAAGAGACCCAGTACTTC.

This clonotype was recorded at least ten times. This rearrangement joins TRBV7-9 to TRBJ1-2; D gene ambiguous. The V end lost 10 bases, the J end lost 6 bases, and 15 bases lay between the germline ends. Germline values: CDR1 SEHNR, CDR2 FQNEAQ (reference sequence). The CDR3 extends over 12 amino acids. CDR3 nucleotide sequence: TGTGCCATCATAGACTGGGGAGATGGCTACACCTTC. This translates into CAIIDWGDGYTF.